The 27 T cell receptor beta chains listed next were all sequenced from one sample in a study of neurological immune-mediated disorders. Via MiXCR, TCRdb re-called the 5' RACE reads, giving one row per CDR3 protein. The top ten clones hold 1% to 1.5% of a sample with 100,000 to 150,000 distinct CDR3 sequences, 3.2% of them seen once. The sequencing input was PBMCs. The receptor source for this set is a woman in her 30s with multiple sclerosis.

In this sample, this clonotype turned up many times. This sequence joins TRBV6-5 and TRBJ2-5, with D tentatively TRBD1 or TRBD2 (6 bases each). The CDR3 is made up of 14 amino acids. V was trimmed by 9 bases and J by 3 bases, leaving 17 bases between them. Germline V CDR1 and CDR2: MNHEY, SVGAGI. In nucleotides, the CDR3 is TGTGCCAGTGGGGGGCGTGATCGGAAAGAGACCCAGTACTTC. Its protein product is CASGGRDRKETQYF.

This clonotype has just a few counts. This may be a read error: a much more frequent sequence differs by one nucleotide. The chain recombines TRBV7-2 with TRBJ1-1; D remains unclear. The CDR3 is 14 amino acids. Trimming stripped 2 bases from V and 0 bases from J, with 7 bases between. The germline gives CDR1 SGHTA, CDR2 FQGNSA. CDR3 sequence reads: CASSLLTLNTEAFF. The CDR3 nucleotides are TGTGCCAGCAGCTTACTCACATTGAACACTGAAGCTTTCTTT.

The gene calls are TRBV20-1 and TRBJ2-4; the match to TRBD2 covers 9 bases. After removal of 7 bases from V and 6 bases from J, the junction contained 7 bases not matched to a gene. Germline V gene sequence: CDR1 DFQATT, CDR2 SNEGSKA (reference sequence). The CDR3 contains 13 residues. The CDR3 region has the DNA TGCAGTGGGGGCGGGAGGGCTGGAAACATTCAGTACTTC. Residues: CSGGGRAGNIQYF.

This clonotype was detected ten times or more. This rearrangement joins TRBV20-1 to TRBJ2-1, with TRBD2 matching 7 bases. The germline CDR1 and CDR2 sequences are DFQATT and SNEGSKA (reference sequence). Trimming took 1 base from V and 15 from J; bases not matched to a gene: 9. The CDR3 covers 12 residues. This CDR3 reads CSARAASGMGFF. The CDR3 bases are TGCAGTGCTAGAGCCGCGAGCGGGATGGGGTTCTTC.

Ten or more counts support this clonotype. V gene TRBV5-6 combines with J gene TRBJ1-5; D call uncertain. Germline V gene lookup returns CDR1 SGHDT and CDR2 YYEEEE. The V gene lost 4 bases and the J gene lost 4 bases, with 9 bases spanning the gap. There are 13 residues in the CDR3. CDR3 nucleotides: TGTGCCAGCAGCCGTCATAGAAATCAGCCCCAGCATTTT. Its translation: CASSRHRNQPQHF.

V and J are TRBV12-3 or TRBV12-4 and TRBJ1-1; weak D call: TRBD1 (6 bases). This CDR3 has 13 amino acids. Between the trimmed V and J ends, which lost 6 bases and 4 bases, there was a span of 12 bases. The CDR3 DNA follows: TGTGCCAGCAGGGTACAGGGTTTCACTGAAGCTTTCTTT. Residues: CASRVQGFTEAFF.

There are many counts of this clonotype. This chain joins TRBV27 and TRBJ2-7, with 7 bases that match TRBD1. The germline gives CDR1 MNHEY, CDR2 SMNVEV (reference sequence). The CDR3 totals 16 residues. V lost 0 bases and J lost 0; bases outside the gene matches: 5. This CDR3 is CASSLSGTVSSYEQYF. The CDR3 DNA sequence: TGTGCCAGCAGTTTATCTGGGACAGTCTCCTCCTACGAGCAGTACTTC.

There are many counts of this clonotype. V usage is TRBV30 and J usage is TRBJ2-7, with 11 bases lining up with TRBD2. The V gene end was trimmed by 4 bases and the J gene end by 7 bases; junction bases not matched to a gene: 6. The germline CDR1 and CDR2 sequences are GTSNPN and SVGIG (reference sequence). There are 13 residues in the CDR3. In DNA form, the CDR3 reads TGTGCCTGGAACCTAGCGGGAGGTCGGGAGCAGTACTTC. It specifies CAWNLAGGREQYF.

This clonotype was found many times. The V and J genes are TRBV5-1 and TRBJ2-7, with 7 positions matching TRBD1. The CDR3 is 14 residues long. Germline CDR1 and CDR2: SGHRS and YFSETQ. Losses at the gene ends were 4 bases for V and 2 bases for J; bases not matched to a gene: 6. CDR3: CASSREGQTYEQYF. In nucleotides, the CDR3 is TGCGCCAGCAGCAGAGAGGGACAGACCTACGAGCAGTACTTC.

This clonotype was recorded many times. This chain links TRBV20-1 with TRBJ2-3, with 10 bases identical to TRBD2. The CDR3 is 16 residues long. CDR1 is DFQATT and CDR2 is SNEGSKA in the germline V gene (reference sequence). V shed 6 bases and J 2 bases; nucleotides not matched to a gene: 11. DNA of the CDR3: TGCAGTGCCCGCTCCGGGCTAGCGGGAGTCACAGATACGCAGTATTTT. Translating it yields CSARSGLAGVTDTQYF.

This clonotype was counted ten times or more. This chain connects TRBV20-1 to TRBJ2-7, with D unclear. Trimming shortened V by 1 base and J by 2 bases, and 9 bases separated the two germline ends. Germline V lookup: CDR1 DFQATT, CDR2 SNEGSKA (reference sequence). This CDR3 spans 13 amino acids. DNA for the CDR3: TGCAGTGCTAGAGCGGGCCAGACCTACGAGCAGTACTTC. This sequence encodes CSARAGQTYEQYF.

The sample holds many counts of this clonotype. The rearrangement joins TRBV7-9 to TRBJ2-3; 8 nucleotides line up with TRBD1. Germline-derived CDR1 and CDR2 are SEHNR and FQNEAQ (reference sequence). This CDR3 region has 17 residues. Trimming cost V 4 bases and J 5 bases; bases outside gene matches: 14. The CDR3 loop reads CASSWLSGQGFGDTQYF. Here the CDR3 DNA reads TGTGCCAGCAGCTGGCTTAGTGGACAGGGTTTCGGAGATACGCAGTATTTT.

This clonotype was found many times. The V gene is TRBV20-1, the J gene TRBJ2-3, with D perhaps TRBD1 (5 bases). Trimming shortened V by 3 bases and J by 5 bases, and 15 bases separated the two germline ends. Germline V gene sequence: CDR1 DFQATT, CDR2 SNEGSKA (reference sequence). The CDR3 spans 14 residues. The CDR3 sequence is CSASPQGMVDTQYF. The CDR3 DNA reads TGCAGTGCTAGTCCGCAGGGAATGGTAGATACGCAGTATTTT.

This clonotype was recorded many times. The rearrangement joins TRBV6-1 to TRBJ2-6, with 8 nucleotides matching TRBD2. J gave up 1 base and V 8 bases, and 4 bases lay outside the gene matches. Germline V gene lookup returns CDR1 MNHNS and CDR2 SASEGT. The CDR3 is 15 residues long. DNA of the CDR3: TGTGCCAGCGTAGCGGGGCAGTCTGGGGCCAACGTCCTGACTTTC. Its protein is CASVAGQSGANVLTF.

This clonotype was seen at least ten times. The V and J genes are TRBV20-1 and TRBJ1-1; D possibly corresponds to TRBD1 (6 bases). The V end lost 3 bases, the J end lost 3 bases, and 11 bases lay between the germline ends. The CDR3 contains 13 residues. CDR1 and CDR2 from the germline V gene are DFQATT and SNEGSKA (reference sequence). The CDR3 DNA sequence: TGCAGTGCTAGTAACAGGGCGGACACTGAAGCTTTCTTT. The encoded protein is CSASNRADTEAFF.

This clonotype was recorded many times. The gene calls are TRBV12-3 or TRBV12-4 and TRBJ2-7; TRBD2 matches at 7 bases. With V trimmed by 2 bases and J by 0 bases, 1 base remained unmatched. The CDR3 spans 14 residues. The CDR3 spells CASSLSGTSYEQYF. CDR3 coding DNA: TGTGCCAGCAGTTTAAGCGGGACCTCCTACGAGCAGTACTTC.

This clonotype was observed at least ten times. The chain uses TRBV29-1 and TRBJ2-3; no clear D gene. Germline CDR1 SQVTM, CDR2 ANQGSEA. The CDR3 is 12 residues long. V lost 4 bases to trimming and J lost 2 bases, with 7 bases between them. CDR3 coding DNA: TGCAGCGTTGTTTTCTTCACAGATACGCAGTATTTT. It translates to CSVVFFTDTQYF.

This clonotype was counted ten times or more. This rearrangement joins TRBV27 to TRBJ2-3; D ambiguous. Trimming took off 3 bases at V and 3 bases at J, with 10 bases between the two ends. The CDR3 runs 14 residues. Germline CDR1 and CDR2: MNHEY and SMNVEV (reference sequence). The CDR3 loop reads CASSFVATTDTQYF. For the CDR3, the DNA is TGTGCCAGCAGTTTCGTGGCGACTACAGATACGCAGTATTTT.

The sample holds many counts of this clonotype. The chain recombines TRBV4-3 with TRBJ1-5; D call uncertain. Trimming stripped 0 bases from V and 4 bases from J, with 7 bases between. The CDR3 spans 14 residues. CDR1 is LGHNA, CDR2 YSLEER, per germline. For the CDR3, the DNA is TGCGCCAGCAGCCAAGACCCGGGGAATCAGCCCCAGCATTTT. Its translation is CASSQDPGNQPQHF.

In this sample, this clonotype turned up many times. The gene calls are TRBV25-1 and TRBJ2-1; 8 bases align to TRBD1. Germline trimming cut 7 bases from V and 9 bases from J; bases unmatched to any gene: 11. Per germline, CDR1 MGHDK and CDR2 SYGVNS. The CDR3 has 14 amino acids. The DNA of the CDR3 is TGTGCCAGCACCCCCAGGGGGCTAGTGGGTGAGCAGTTCTTC. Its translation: CASTPRGLVGEQFF.

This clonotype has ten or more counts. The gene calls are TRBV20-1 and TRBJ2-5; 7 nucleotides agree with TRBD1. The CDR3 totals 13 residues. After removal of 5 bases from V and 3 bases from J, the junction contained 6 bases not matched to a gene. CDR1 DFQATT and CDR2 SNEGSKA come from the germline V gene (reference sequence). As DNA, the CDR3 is TGCAGTGCTCTGGGACAGTCGAAAGAGACCCAGTACTTC. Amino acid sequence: CSALGQSKETQYF.

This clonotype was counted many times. CDR3 region: CASSSGQKETQYF. The CDR3 nucleotides are TGTGCCAGCAGCTCCGGACAGAAAGAGACCCAGTACTTC. V and J are TRBV7-2 and TRBJ2-5, with D maybe TRBD1 (6 bases). The CDR3 extends over 13 amino acids. Trimming removed 4 bases from V and 3 bases from J, with 9 bases in between. Germline CDR1 reads SGHTA; CDR2 reads FQGNSA.

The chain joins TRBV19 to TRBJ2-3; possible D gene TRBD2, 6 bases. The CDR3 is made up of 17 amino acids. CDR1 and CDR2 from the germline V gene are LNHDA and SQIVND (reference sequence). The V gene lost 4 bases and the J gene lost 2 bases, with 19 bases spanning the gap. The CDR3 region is CASSTRNNWRDTDTQYF. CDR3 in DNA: TGTGCCAGTAGTACCCGAAATAACTGGAGGGACACAGATACGCAGTATTTT.

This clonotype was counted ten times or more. DNA of the CDR3: TGTGCCATCAGTGTAAGGAGCCAAGAGACCCAGTACTTC. Translation: CAISVRSQETQYF. J is TRBJ2-5 and V is TRBV10-3; the D is unclear. Germline loops: CDR1 ENHRY, CDR2 SYGVKD. The CDR3 consists of 13 residues. V gave up 4 bases and J gave up 1 base, with 7 bases separating them.

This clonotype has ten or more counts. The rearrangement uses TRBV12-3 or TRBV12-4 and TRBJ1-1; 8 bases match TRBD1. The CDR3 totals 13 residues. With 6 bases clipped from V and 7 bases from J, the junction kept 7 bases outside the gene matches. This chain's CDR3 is CASSWAGGGEAFF. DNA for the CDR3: TGTGCCAGCAGCTGGGCAGGGGGCGGTGAAGCTTTCTTT.

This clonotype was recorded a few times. The CDR3 region has the DNA TGCGCCACTTCACCGGGACTAGCGGGAGCAGATACGCAGTATTTT. As protein: CATSPGLAGADTQYF. This rearrangement joins TRBV5-1 to TRBJ2-3, with 14 bases matching TRBD2. Germline V gene sequence: CDR1 SGHRS, CDR2 YFSETQ. J was trimmed by 4 bases and V by 9 bases; bases with no gene match: 7. The CDR3 extends over 15 amino acids.

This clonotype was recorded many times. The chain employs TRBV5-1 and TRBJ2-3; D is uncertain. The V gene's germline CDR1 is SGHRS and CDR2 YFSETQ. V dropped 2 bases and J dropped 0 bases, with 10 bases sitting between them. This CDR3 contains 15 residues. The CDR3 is CASSFSGKSTDTQYF. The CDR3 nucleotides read TGCGCCAGCAGCTTTTCCGGAAAGAGCACAGATACGCAGTATTTT.